These 23 T cell receptor beta chains originate from one sample sequenced in a study of T cells after yellow fever vaccination. MiXCR was run by TCRdb on the 5' RACE reads, yielding one entry per CDR3 protein. The repertoire holds about 340,000 distinct CDR3 sequences, with under 5% as singletons. The input for sequencing was PBMCs, taken 5 days after the yellow fever booster vaccination. The receptor source for this set is a man between 18 and 35 years old who received the YFV17D yellow fever vaccine.

The sample holds many counts of this clonotype. The V call is TRBV7-9, the J call TRBJ1-1, with unresolved D. CDR3 length: 14 residues. Germline-derived CDR1 and CDR2 are SEHNR and FQNEAQ (reference sequence). Between the trimmed V and J ends, which lost 1 base and 6 bases, there was a span of 12 bases. CDR3 amino acids: CASSLGMVGAEAFF. The CDR3 bases are TGTGCCAGCAGCTTAGGAATGGTAGGCGCTGAAGCTTTCTTT.

About this clonotype: A read error may account for a junction end that differs from germline. This chain links TRBV7-9 with TRBJ2-2; D not resolved. This CDR3 is built from 12 residues. Germline CDR1 SEHNR, CDR2 FQNEAQ (reference sequence). The CDR3 nucleotides are TGTGCCACCAGCCTGAAAGCCGGGGAGCTGTTTTTT. It codes for CATSLKAGELFF.

This clonotype was found many times. The chain recombines TRBV5-1 with TRBJ1-1; D is unresolved. There are 14 residues in the CDR3. Germline V gene data show CDR1 as SGHRS and CDR2 as YFSETQ. V was shortened by 4 bases and J by 5 bases, with 15 bases between the two germline ends. This chain's CDR3 is CASSPVVGITEAFF. The CDR3 DNA sequence: TGCGCCAGCAGCCCGGTAGTAGGGATTACTGAAGCTTTCTTT. The entire variable domain, with the rest obtained from reference TRBV5-1 and TRBJ1-1, is as follows: KAGVTQTPRYLIKTRGQQVTLSCSPISGHRSVSWYQQTPGQGLQFLFEYFSETQRNKGNFPGRFSGRQFSNSRSEMNVSTLELGDSALYLCASSPVVGITEAFFGQGTRLTVV.

CDR3: CASSGQRMGTEAFF. The CDR3 bases are TGCGCCAGCAGCGGACAGAGGATGGGCACTGAAGCTTTCTTT. J is TRBJ1-1 and V is TRBV5-1; D is possibly TRBD1 (6 bases). V shed 4 bases and J shed 4 bases, with 14 bases lying between them. CDR1 and CDR2 from the germline V gene are SGHRS and YFSETQ. This CDR3 comprises 14 residues.

This clonotype was picked up a small number of times. V gene TRBV5-4 combines with J gene TRBJ2-1; D may be TRBD1 (6 bases). V lost 2 bases and J 7 bases, leaving 16 bases between the germline ends. CDR1 and CDR2 (germline): SGHNT, YYREEE (reference sequence). The CDR3 covers 15 residues. CDR3 loop: CASSFSHPGQNEQFF. The CDR3 nucleotides read TGTGCCAGCAGCTTCTCTCATCCGGGACAAAATGAGCAGTTCTTC.

This clonotype was seen only a few times. This chain uses TRBV28 with TRBJ1-5; TRBD1 matches at 8 bases. The V gene's germline CDR1 is MDHEN and CDR2 SYDVKM. The CDR3 loop spans 16 amino acids. After removal of 3 bases from V and 0 bases from J, the junction contained 4 bases not matched to a gene. The DNA of the CDR3 is TGTGCCAGCAGTTTGGGACAGGCCTATAGCAATCAGCCCCAGCATTTT. Protein: CASSLGQAYSNQPQHF.

The chain links TRBV7-2 to TRBJ1-6, with a weak D call TRBD1 (6 bases). Germline V gives CDR1 SGHTA, CDR2 FQGNSA. This CDR3 has 15 amino acids. Trimming cost V 1 base and J 8 bases, with 12 bases left between them. The CDR3 loop is CASSLEAGVDSPLHF. CDR3 in DNA: TGTGCCAGCAGCTTAGAGGCAGGGGTGGATTCACCCCTCCACTTT.

The sample holds many counts of this clonotype. The genes are TRBV5-6 and TRBJ2-7, with D perhaps assigned TRBD1 or TRBD2 (5 bases each). Between the trimmed V and J ends, which lost 1 base and 4 bases, there was a span of 12 bases. Germline CDR1 is SGHDT and CDR2 is YYEEEE. The CDR3 runs 14 residues. CDR3 bases: TGTGCCAGCAGCTTGCTCGGGGCCTTATACGAGCAGTACTTC. Amino acids: CASSLLGALYEQYF.

This clonotype has a count of ten or more. This chain connects TRBV7-3 to TRBJ2-3; 14 bases line up with TRBD2. From germline, CDR1 is SGHTA and CDR2 FQGTGA. With 5 bases clipped from V and 1 base from J, the junction kept 5 bases outside the gene matches. The CDR3 sequence is 17 residues long. CDR3 DNA sequence: TGTGCCAGCAGCCCGACTAGCGGGGGGGCCGGCACAGATACGCAGTATTTT. Translated, it gives CASSPTSGGAGTDTQYF.

There are a few counts of this clonotype. J is TRBJ1-1 and V is TRBV7-6; 7 bases line up with TRBD1. The CDR3 is 13 amino acids. With 4 bases clipped from V and 9 bases from J, the junction kept 8 bases outside the gene matches. The germline CDR1 and CDR2 sequences are SGHVS and FNYEAQ. The CDR3 here is CASSYDTGDQAFF. The CDR3 DNA reads as TGTGCCAGCAGCTATGATACAGGGGATCAAGCTTTCTTT.

This clonotype has a handful of counts. The chain is built from TRBV28 and TRBJ1-5; 8 positions agree with TRBD1. V shed 6 bases and J 10 bases; nucleotides not matched to a gene: 11. CDR1 MDHEN and CDR2 SYDVKM come from the germline V gene. The CDR3 extends over 14 amino acids. CDR3 region: CASRADRALRPQHF. The CDR3 DNA reads as TGTGCCAGCAGGGCGGACAGGGCACTTCGACCCCAGCATTTT.

The CDR3 DNA follows: TGTGCCAGCAGAACCCGATGGGCAGTTGAAGCTTTCTTT. This codes for CASRTRWAVEAFF. The gene calls are TRBV6-5 and TRBJ1-1, with D unclear. There are 13 residues in the CDR3. Trimming stripped 6 bases from V and 7 bases from J, with 15 bases between. CDR1 and CDR2 from the germline V gene are MNHEY and SVGAGI.

V is TRBV5-1 and J is TRBJ2-5; tentative D call: TRBD1 (6 bases). The CDR3 totals 15 residues. Germline V gene lookup returns CDR1 SGHRS and CDR2 YFSETQ. V was clipped by 3 bases and J by 4 bases, with 16 bases between them. CDR3 sequence: CASSSSYETGETQYF. The CDR3 DNA sequence: TGCGCCAGCAGCTCCTCTTATGAGACAGGAGAGACCCAGTACTTC.

The chain combines TRBV28 with TRBJ1-2; D unresolved. Looked up from germline, CDR1 is MDHEN and CDR2 is SYDVKM. This CDR3 has 14 residues. The V and J ends lost 2 bases and 4 bases respectively, with 11 bases between them. The CDR3, as DNA: TGTGCCAGCAGTTTAAGGCAACACCTCTATGGCTACACCTTC. This encodes CASSLRQHLYGYTF.

The chain links TRBV7-2 to TRBJ2-1; 8 bases align to TRBD2. The CDR3 runs to 15 residues. V was clipped by 5 bases and J by 8 bases; unmatched bases: 11. Germline-derived CDR1 and CDR2 are SGHTA and FQGNSA. The CDR3 region is CASSDRPSGWDEQFF. The CDR3 nucleotides read TGTGCCAGCAGCGACCGTCCTAGCGGGTGGGATGAGCAGTTCTTC. Supplemented by reference TRBV7-2 and TRBJ2-1, the full variable domain reads GAGVSQSPSNKVTEKGKDVELRCDPISGHTALYWYRQSLGQGLEFLIYFQGNSAPDKSGLPSDRFSAERTGGSVSTLTIQRTQQEDSAVYLCASSDRPSGWDEQFFGPGTRLTVL.

This clonotype was seen at least ten times. V gene TRBV29-1 combines with J gene TRBJ2-2; a weak D match, TRBD1 (6 bases). The CDR3 covers 13 residues. Per the germline V gene, CDR1 is SQVTM and CDR2 is ANQGSEA. The V gene lost 3 bases and the J gene lost 1 base, with 6 bases spanning the gap. CDR3 amino acids: CSVDRGNTGELFF. The CDR3 nucleotides are TGCAGCGTTGACAGGGGGAACACCGGGGAGCTGTTTTTT.

This clonotype was counted at least ten times. The chain's CDR3 is CASSSGVEAGGSSGANVLTF. The CDR3 nucleotides are TGTGCCAGCAGCTCTGGGGTAGAGGCAGGGGGAAGCTCTGGGGCCAACGTCCTGACTTTC. The rearrangement links TRBV7-2 to TRBJ2-6; the match to TRBD1 covers 7 bases. The V gene's germline CDR1 is SGHTA and CDR2 FQGNSA. CDR3 length: 20 residues. V lost 4 bases to trimming and J lost 0 bases; unmatched junction nucleotides: 15.

As DNA, the CDR3 is TGTGCCATCAGTGAGTCGGATGAAAAACTGTTTTTT. The encoded protein is CAISESDEKLFF. The rearrangement joins TRBV10-3 to TRBJ1-4; D not resolved. The length of the CDR3 is 12 residues. The germline CDR1 and CDR2 sequences are ENHRY and SYGVKD. The germline V and J ends were trimmed by 0 bases and 6 bases, with 2 bases remaining between them.

This clonotype was counted between two and nine times. This chain joins TRBV7-2 and TRBJ2-2; TRBD1 matches at 11 bases. The CDR3 has 15 residues. Per germline, CDR1 SGHTA and CDR2 FQGNSA. Trimming removed 3 bases from V and 6 bases from J; junction bases left unmatched: 3. The CDR3 sequence: CASSFGQGASGELFF. The CDR3 nucleotides are TGTGCCAGCAGCTTCGGACAGGGGGCTTCCGGGGAGCTGTTTTTT.

The V gene is TRBV7-9, the J gene TRBJ2-1; the D is unclear. CDR1 and CDR2 (germline): SEHNR, FQNEAQ (reference sequence). Deletions cut 1 base from V and 0 bases from J, with 16 bases between. CDR3 size: 18 residues. The CDR3 DNA is TGTGCCAGCAGCTTAGTCGGTCGGCCACCGGGCTCCTACAATGAGCAGTTCTTC. It codes for CASSLVGRPPGSYNEQFF.

The V call is TRBV12-3 or TRBV12-4, the J call TRBJ2-7; D assignment may be TRBD1 or TRBD2 (5 bases each). V lost 4 bases to trimming and J lost 3 bases, with 10 bases between them. The CDR3 loop spans 13 amino acids. The CDR3 here is CASSSGHDYEQYV. The CDR3 coding sequence is TGTGCCAGCAGTTCGGGGCATGACTACGAGCAGTACGTC.

This sequence joins TRBV9 and TRBJ1-5; D gene unclear. This CDR3 spans 13 amino acids. V shed 0 bases and J shed 5 bases, with 6 bases lying between them. Germline CDR1 is SGDLS and CDR2 is YYNGEE. CDR3 in DNA: TGTGCCAGCAGCGTAGGGAGAGATCAGCCCCAGCATTTT. Amino acid sequence: CASSVGRDQPQHF.

This clonotype was recorded many times. The chain uses TRBV7-3 and TRBJ2-5, with D uncertain. Per germline, CDR1 SGHTA and CDR2 FQGTGA. The germline V and J ends were trimmed by 2 bases and 3 bases, with 13 bases remaining between them. This CDR3 has 15 amino acids. The CDR3 sequence: CASSLPGRGEETQYF. As DNA, the CDR3 is TGTGCCAGCAGCTTACCCGGTCGTGGAGAAGAGACCCAGTACTTC. The entire variable domain, with the rest obtained from reference TRBV7-3 and TRBJ2-5, is as follows: GAGVSQTPSNKVTEKGKYVELRCDPISGHTALYWYRQSLGQGPEFLIYFQGTGAADDSGLPNDRFFAVRPEGSVSTLKIQRTERGDSAVYLCASSLPGRGEETQYFGPGTRLLVL.